This T cell receptor (beta chain) was recorded in a study of glioma-infiltrating T cells. Study-level results: CDR3 overlap between tissue and blood was very small. Tissue-blood divergence was below expectation in non-neoplastic patients, above in gliomas.

Amplification of TCR alpha and beta CDR3 regions from RNA used iRepertoire nested multiplex PCR. One-step reverse transcription and amplification started from about 100-400 ng of tissue mRNA or PBMC total RNA. TCRdb re-analysed the multiplex PCR reads in MiXCR, keeping a single row per CDR3 protein. The sample gives tens of thousands of distinct CDR3 sequences, around 40% of which show up once; more than 30% is in the top ten. This clonotype came up many times. Its antigen is not identified. Trimming stripped 5 bases from V and 2 bases from J, with 13 bases between. Germline loops: CDR1 SGHAT, CDR2 FQNNGV. This CDR3 region has 15 residues.

The J gene is TRBJ2-1, the V gene TRBV11-2, with D uncertain. The sequence derives from a human donor with low-grade glioma or glioblastoma, undergoing nonglioma brain surgery, or in good health (not recorded which). Sequencing used glioma tissue, nonneoplastic brain tissue, or PBMCs (not recorded which). The DNA for the CDR3 is TGTGCCAGCAGCCCGAGCCCAGGCACCTACAATGAGCAGTTCTTC. This gives the protein CASSPSPGTYNEQFF.